Presented here are 20 T cell receptor beta chains from one specimen sequenced in a study of beta chain features in type 1 diabetes. Whole-study findings and limits: Type 1 diabetes patients had moderately but significantly shorter TCRB CDR3s in all four CD4+ subsets.

These receptors lack a known antigen. The authors reverse transcribed all of the isolated RNA, so sequencing captured expressed TCRB transcripts. The protocol was immunoSEQ multiplex PCR, while the TCRdb copy is restricted to in-frame clones and leaves out a portion. This sample yields approximately 600,000 clones, of which under 15% are seen a single time; roughly 0.12% belongs to the top ten. The sequenced material came from naive CD4+ T cells from blood. The receptors shown here come from a man aged 30-40 years with type 1 diabetes.

This clone was detected a few times. This chain uses TRBV2 with TRBJ2-2; the D call may be TRBD1 or TRBD2 (5 bases each). Trimming cost V 7 bases and J 4 bases, with 16 bases left between them. This CDR3 is 15 amino acids long. Germline CDR1 and CDR2: SNHLY and FYNNEI. The CDR3 loop reads CASTLRLGGTGELFF. DNA for the CDR3: TGTGCCAGCACTTTGCGGCTTGGGGGCACCGGGGAGCTGTTTTTT. Looking up the rest from reference TRBV2 and TRBJ2-2 gives the full variable domain: EPEVTQTPSHQVTQMGQEVILRCVPISNHLYFYWYRQILGQKVEFLVSFYNNEISEKSEIFDDQFSVERPDGSNFTLKIRSTKLEDSAMYFCASTLRLGGTGELFFGEGSRLTVL.

The gene calls are TRBV6-5 and TRBJ2-7; D is unresolved. Germline-derived CDR1 and CDR2 are MNHEY and SVGAGI. Trimming removed 0 bases from V and 0 bases from J, with 6 bases in between. The CDR3 contains 14 residues. The CDR3 reads CASSYSPSSYEQYF. CDR3 DNA sequence: TGTGCCAGCAGTTACTCGCCGAGCTCCTACGAGCAGTACTTC.

The sample holds a few counts of this clone. The chain is built from TRBV25-1 and TRBJ1-2, with D possibly being TRBD1 (6 bases). There are 13 residues in the CDR3. Trimming cost V 5 bases and J 4 bases, with 11 bases left between them. Germline assignment: CDR1 MGHDK and CDR2 SYGVNS. The CDR3, as DNA: TGTGCCAGCAGTTTACAGGGAGTCTATGGCTACACCTTC. It is translated as CASSLQGVYGYTF.

The genes are TRBV2 and TRBJ2-3; D may be TRBD1 (5 bases). The CDR3 runs to 13 residues. Germline CDR1 reads SNHLY; CDR2 reads FYNNEI. The V end was cut by 3 bases, the J end by 7 bases, with 11 bases between. CDR3 in DNA: TGTGCCAGCAGTGACGCAGGGCTAAATACGCAGTATTTT. Protein: CASSDAGLNTQYF. Combining the CDR3 with reference TRBV2 and TRBJ2-3 gives the whole variable domain EPEVTQTPSHQVTQMGQEVILRCVPISNHLYFYWYRQILGQKVEFLVSFYNNEISEKSEIFDDQFSVERPDGSNFTLKIRSTKLEDSAMYFCASSDAGLNTQYFGPGTRLTVL.

This clone was counted only a few times. The CDR3 DNA reads as TGTGCCAGCAGGTCCATTCTTTCACAGTTCTTC. It yields the protein CASRSILSQFF. The V call is TRBV27, the J call TRBJ2-1; no definite D call. This CDR3 region has 11 residues. Deletions cut 6 bases from V and 13 bases from J, with 13 bases between. Germline V CDR1 and CDR2: MNHEY, SMNVEV (reference sequence).

As DNA, the CDR3 is TGTGCCAGCTCCCGCCGGAGGAACACCGGGGAGCTGTTTTTT. It specifies CASSRRRNTGELFF. This chain uses TRBV13 with TRBJ2-2; no clear D. Germline CDR1 and CDR2: PRHDT and FYEKMQ (reference sequence). Trimming pared 8 bases from V and 1 base from J, leaving 11 bases between. The CDR3 runs to 14 residues.

This clone has more than one count but fewer than ten. The chain carries TRBV7-2 and TRBJ1-4; tentative D call: TRBD1 (5 bases). This CDR3 comprises 14 residues. Germline V gene lookup returns CDR1 SGHTA and CDR2 FQGNSA. The V end lost 5 bases, the J end lost 6 bases, and 13 bases lay between the germline ends. The chain's CDR3 is CASSPRGADEKLFF. The DNA for the CDR3 is TGTGCCAGCAGCCCCCGCGGGGCGGATGAAAAACTGTTTTTT.

CDR3 region: CASSPWAAQNNEQFF. Here the CDR3 DNA reads TGTGCCAGCAGCCCATGGGCAGCCCAGAACAATGAGCAGTTCTTC. The chain joins TRBV9 to TRBJ2-1; the D is unclear. The CDR3 totals 15 residues. Trimming removed 4 bases at V and 5 bases at J, with 16 bases between. CDR1 is SGDLS and CDR2 is YYNGEE in the germline V gene.

This clone was detected a few times. The chain links TRBV19 to TRBJ1-4; the D is unclear. This CDR3 is 15 amino acids long. V was trimmed by 1 base and J by 5 bases, leaving 11 bases between them. CDR1 is LNHDA and CDR2 is SQIVND in the germline V gene (reference sequence). CDR3 sequence reads: CASSIGGDGNEKLFF. CDR3 DNA sequence: TGTGCCAGTAGTATAGGAGGAGACGGGAATGAAAAACTGTTTTTT.

As regards this clone: The same CDR3 also results from other DNA sequences found in this sample. This sequence joins TRBV7-2 and TRBJ1-5; TRBD1 agrees at 8 bases. The CDR3 sequence is 14 residues long. Germline CDR1 is SGHTA and CDR2 is FQGNSA. V was clipped by 5 bases and J by 5 bases; unmatched bases: 5. CDR3 in amino acids: CASSPDRGYQPQHF. In DNA form, the CDR3 reads TGTGCCAGCAGCCCCGACAGGGGTTATCAGCCCCAGCATTTT.

This chain uses TRBV29-1 with TRBJ1-1; tentative D call: TRBD1 (6 bases). Trimming removed 3 bases at V and 2 bases at J, with 16 bases between. Germline V gene sequence: CDR1 SQVTM, CDR2 ANQGSEA. The CDR3 has 15 residues. DNA of the CDR3: TGCAGCGTTGATCGCGGACAGCCAACTAACACTGAAGCTTTCTTT. Its translation: CSVDRGQPTNTEAFF. Looking up the rest from reference TRBV29-1 and TRBJ1-1 gives the full variable domain: SAVISQKPSRDICQRGTSLTIQCQVDSQVTMMFWYRQQPGQSLTLIATANQGSEATYESGFVIDKFPISRPNLTFSTLTVSNMSPEDSSIYLCSVDRGQPTNTEAFFGQGTRLTVV.

J is TRBJ2-5 and V is TRBV7-9; TRBD1 aligns across 7 bases. Trimming cost V 3 bases and J 3 bases; bases outside gene matches: 4. CDR1 SEHNR and CDR2 FQNEAQ come from the germline V gene (reference sequence). The CDR3 runs to 14 residues. The CDR3 nucleotides read TGTGCCAGCAGCTTTCCCGGGACAGAAGAGACCCAGTACTTC. This encodes CASSFPGTEETQYF.

The chain has TRBV6-6 and TRBJ2-5; a weak D match, TRBD1 (5 bases). The CDR3 extends over 16 amino acids. Germline lookup yields CDR1 MNHNY and CDR2 SVGAGI (reference sequence). V was cut by 2 bases and J by 4 bases, with 17 bases left in between. Here the CDR3 DNA reads TGTGCCAGCAGTTACAGCTCTCCCGAAGGGGCAGAGACCCAGTACTTC. It encodes CASSYSSPEGAETQYF.

This clone has a handful of counts. This rearrangement joins TRBV4-3 to TRBJ2-6; possible D gene TRBD2, 5 bases. From germline, CDR1 is LGHNA and CDR2 YSLEER. V gave up 0 bases and J gave up 1 base, with 10 bases separating them. The CDR3 runs 17 residues. DNA for the CDR3: TGCGCCAGCAGCCAAGAATGGGAGAAATCTGGGGCCAACGTCCTGACTTTC. Amino acids: CASSQEWEKSGANVLTF.

This clone has at least ten counts. The CDR3 DNA is TGCGCCAGCCGGGCGACGACTCCTAGCAATCAGCCCCAGCATTTT. It specifies CASRATTPSNQPQHF. The rearrangement uses TRBV10-2 and TRBJ1-5; no clear D gene. The germline CDR1 and CDR2 sequences are WSHSY and SAAADI. Trimming pared 8 bases from V and 0 bases from J, leaving 14 bases between. The CDR3 loop spans 15 amino acids.

The chain carries TRBV9 and TRBJ2-5; a possible D gene is TRBD2 (6 bases). CDR3 length: 12 amino acids. Germline values: CDR1 SGDLS, CDR2 YYNGEE. V was clipped by 6 bases and J by 5 bases, with 11 bases between them. The CDR3 DNA reads TGTGCCAGCACCCGGGACTCGGAGACCCAGTACTTC. Protein product: CASTRDSETQYF. Complete variable domain (other parts from reference TRBV9 and TRBJ2-5): DSGVTQTPKHLITATGQRVTLRCSPRSGDLSVYWYQQSLDQGLQFLIQYYNGEERAKGNILERFSAQQFPDLHSELNLSSLELGDSALYFCASTRDSETQYFGPGTRLLVL.

This chain joins TRBV5-1 and TRBJ2-2; TRBD2 is a possible D gene (5 bases). Trimming pared 0 bases from V and 5 bases from J, leaving 11 bases between. Germline assignment: CDR1 SGHRS and CDR2 YFSETQ. The CDR3 runs 15 residues. The chain's CDR3 is CASSLGTGKTGELFF. The CDR3 DNA is TGCGCCAGCAGCTTGGGGACGGGGAAGACCGGGGAGCTGTTTTTT.

This clone appeared a few times. This rearrangement joins TRBV7-2 to TRBJ2-7, with 8 bases fitting TRBD2. Unmatched junction bases numbered 5, after V lost 5 bases and J lost 2 bases. Germline V gene sequence: CDR1 SGHTA, CDR2 FQGNSA. This CDR3 spans 14 amino acids. CDR3 DNA sequence: TGTGCCAGCAGCCTCGGGGGGGGACCCTACGAGCAGTACTTC. Translation gives CASSLGGGPYEQYF.

This clone was seen a few times. The chain links TRBV5-1 to TRBJ2-1; 10 bases agree with TRBD2. CDR3 length equals 16 residues. Per germline, CDR1 SGHRS and CDR2 YFSETQ. The junction had 9 bases not matched to a gene; V was cut back by 0 bases and J by 9 bases. Here the CDR3 reads CASSLDLSGGASEQFF. The CDR3 DNA sequence: TGCGCCAGCAGCTTGGATCTCAGCGGGGGGGCGAGTGAGCAGTTCTTC.

The chain recombines TRBV7-2 with TRBJ1-5; 7 positions agree with TRBD1. V lost 4 bases and J lost 7; bases outside the gene matches: 10. Per germline, CDR1 SGHTA and CDR2 FQGNSA. The CDR3 has 15 residues. CDR3 loop: CASSSIHRGGQPQHF. The DNA of the CDR3 is TGTGCCAGCAGCTCCATTCACAGGGGAGGACAGCCCCAGCATTTT.